This TCR beta chain originates from a study of beta chain features in type 1 diabetes. By way of CD45RO/CCR7/CD25/CD127/CD95/CD27, the CD4+ regulatory, stem cell-like memory, central memory and naive cells were sorted. Study-wide findings and caveats: With patients and controls alike, PCR might favor shorter templates to an equal degree.

The germline V gene has CDR1 LNHDA and CDR2 SQIVND (reference sequence). CDR3 length: 15 residues. Trimming pared 3 bases from V and 4 bases from J, leaving 10 bases between. Isolated RNA was reverse transcribed in full, so expressed TCRB transcripts were sequenced. Profiled with immunoSEQ multiplex PCR; TCRdb holds only in-frame clones, not every one. The table shows about 620,000 clones, with roughly 16% occurring only once. This clone came up a few times. Its antigen is as yet unknown. Sequenced material: naive CD4+ T cells from blood. The clonotype comes from a man younger than 35 in good health. The chain is built from TRBV19 and TRBJ2-6, with D hard to call. CDR3 DNA sequence: TGTGCCAGTAGTATTAACACAGTCGGGGCCAACGTCCTGACTTTC. Amino acid sequence: CASSINTVGANVLTF.